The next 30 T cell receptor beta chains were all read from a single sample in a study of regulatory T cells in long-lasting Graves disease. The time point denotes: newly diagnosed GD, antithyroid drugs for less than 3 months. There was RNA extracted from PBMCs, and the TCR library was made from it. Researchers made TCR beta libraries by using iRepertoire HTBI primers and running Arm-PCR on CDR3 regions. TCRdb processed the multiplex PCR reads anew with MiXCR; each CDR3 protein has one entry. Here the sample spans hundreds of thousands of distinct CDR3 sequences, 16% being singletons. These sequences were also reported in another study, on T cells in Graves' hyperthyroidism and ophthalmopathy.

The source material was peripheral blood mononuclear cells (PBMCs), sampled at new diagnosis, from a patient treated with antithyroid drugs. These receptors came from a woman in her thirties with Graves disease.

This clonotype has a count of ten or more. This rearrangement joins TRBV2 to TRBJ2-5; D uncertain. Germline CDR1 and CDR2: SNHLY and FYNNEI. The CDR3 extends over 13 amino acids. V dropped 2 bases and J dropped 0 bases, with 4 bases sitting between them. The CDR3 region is CASSENYQETQYF. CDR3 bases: TGTGCCAGCAGTGAAAACTACCAAGAGACCCAGTACTTC.

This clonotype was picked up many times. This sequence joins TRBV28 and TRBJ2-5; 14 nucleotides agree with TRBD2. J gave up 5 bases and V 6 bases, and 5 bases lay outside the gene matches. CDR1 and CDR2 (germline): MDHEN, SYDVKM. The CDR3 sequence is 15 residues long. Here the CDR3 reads CASSPGLAGAETQYF. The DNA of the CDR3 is TGTGCCAGCAGCCCGGGACTAGCGGGAGCGGAGACCCAGTACTTC.

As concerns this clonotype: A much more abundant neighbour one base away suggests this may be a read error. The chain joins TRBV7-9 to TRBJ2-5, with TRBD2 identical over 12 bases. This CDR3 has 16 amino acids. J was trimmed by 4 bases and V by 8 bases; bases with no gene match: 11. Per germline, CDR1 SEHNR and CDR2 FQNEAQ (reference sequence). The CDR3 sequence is CASGPTGTSGRETQYF. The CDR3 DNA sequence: TGTGCCAGCGGCCCCACCGGGACTAGCGGGCGAGAGACCCAGTACTTC.

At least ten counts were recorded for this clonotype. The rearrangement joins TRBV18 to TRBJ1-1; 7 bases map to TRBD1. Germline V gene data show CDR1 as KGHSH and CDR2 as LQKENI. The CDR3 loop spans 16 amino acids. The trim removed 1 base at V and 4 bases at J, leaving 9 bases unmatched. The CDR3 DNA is TGTGCCAGCTCACCACAACAGGGACAGAGACCCACTGAAGCTTTCTTT. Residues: CASSPQQGQRPTEAFF.

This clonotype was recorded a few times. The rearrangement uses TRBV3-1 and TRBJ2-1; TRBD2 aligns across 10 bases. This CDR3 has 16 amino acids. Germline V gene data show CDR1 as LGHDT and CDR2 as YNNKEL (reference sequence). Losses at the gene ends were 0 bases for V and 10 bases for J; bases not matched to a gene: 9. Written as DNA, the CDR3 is TGTGCCAGCAGCCAAGAATCTCTAGCGGGAGCATTCGAGCAGTTCTTC. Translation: CASSQESLAGAFEQFF.

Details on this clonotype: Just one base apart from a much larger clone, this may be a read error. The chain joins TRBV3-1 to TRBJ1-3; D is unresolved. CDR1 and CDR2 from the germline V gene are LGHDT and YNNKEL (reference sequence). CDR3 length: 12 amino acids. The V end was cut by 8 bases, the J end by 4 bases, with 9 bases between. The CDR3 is CASGSEGNTIYF. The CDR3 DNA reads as TGTGCCAGCGGGTCAGAGGGAAACACCATATATTTT.

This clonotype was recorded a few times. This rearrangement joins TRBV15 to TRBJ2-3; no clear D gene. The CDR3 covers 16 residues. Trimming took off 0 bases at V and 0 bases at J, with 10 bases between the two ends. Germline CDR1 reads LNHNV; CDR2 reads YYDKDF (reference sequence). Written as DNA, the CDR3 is TGTGCCACCAGCAGAGACTCAGCACCTAGCACAGATACGCAGTATTTT. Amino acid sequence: CATSRDSAPSTDTQYF.

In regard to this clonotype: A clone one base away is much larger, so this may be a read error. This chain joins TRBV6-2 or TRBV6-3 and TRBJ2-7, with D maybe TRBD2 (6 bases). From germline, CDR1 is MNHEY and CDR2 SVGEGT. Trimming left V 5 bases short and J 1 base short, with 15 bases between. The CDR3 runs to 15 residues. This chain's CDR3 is CASSAALAGSYEQYF. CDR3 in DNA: TGTGCCAGCAGTGCCGCGTTGGCGGGGTCCTACGAGCAGTACTTC.

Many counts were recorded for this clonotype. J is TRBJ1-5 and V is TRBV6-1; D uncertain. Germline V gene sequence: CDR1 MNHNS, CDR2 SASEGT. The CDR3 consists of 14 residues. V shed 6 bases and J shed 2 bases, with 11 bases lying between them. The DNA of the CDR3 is TGTGCCAGCAGAGGCGGGGTCGGCAATCAGCCCCAGCATTTT. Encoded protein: CASRGGVGNQPQHF.

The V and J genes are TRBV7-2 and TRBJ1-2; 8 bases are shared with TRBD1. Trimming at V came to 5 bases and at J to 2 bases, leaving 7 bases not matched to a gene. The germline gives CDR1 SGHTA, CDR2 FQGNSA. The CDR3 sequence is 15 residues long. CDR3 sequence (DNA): TGTGCCAGCAGCCAAGGACAGGGAGGGAACTATGGCTACACCTTC. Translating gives CASSQGQGGNYGYTF.

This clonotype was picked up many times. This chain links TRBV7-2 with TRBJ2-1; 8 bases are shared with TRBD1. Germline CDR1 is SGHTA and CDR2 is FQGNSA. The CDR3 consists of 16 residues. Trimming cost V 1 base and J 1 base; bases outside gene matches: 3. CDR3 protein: CASSLGQGKSYNEQFF. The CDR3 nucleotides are TGTGCCAGCAGCTTAGGACAGGGGAAGTCCTACAATGAGCAGTTCTTC.

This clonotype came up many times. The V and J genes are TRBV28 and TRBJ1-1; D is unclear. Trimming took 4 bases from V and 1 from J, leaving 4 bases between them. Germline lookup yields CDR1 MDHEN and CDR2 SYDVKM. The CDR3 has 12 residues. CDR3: CASSSQNTEAFF. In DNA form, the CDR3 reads TGTGCCAGCAGTTCACAGAACACTGAAGCTTTCTTT.

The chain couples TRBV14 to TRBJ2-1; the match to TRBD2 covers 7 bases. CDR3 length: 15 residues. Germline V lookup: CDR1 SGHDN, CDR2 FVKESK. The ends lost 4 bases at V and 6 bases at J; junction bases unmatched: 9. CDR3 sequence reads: CASSRGTSAGNEQFF. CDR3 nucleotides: TGTGCCAGCAGCCGAGGAACTAGCGCAGGCAATGAGCAGTTCTTC.

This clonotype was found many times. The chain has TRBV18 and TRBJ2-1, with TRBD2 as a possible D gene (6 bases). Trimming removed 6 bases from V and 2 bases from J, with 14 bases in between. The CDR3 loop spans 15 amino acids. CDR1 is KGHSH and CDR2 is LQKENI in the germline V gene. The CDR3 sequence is CASSKPGGTYNEQFF. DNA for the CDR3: TGTGCCAGCTCCAAACCTGGCGGGACCTACAATGAGCAGTTCTTC.

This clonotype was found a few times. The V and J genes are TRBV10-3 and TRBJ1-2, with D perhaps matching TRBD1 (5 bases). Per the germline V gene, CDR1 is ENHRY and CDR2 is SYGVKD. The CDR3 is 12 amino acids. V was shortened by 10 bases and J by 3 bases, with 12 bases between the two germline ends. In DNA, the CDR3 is TGTGCCACCGAGGACACACACTATGGCTACACCTTC. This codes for CATEDTHYGYTF.

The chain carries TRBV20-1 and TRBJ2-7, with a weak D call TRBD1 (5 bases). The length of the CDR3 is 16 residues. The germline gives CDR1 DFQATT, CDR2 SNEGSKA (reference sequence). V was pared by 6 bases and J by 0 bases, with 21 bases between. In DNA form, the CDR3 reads TGCAGTGCGAAGACGTCCAGGGCGGCAAGCTCCTACGAGCAGTACTTC. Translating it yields CSAKTSRAASSYEQYF.

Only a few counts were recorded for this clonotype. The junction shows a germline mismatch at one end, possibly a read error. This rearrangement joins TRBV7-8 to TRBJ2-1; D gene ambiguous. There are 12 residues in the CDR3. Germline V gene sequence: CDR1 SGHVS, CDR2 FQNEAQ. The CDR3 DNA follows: TGTGCCGGCAGCTTAGGTGCCAATGAGCAGTTCTTC. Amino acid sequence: CAGSLGANEQFF.

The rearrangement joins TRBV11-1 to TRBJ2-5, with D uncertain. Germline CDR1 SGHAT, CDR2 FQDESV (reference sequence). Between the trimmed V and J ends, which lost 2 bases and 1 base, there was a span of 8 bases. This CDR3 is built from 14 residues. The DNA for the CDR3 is TGTGCCAGCAGCTTAAAACGGATCCAAGAGACCCAGTACTTC. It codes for CASSLKRIQETQYF.

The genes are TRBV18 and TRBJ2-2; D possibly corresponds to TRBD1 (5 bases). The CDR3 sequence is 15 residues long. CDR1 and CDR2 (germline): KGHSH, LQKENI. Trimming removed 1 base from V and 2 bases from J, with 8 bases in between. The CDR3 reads CASSPLTDNTGELFF. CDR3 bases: TGTGCCAGCTCACCACTGACAGATAACACCGGGGAGCTGTTTTTT.

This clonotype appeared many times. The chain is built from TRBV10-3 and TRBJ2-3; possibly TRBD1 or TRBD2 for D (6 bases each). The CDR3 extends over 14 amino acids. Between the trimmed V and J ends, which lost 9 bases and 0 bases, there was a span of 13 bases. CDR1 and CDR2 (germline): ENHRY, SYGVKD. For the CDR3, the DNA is TGTGCCATAGGAGGGGGGACTAGCACAGATACGCAGTATTTT. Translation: CAIGGGTSTDTQYF.

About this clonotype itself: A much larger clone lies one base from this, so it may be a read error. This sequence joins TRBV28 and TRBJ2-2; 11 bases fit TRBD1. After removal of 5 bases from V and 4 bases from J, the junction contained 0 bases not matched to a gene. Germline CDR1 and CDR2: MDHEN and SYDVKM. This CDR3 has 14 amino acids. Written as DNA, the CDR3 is TGTGCCAGCAGTGGGACAGGGGGCACCGGGGAGCTGTTTTTT. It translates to CASSGTGGTGELFF.

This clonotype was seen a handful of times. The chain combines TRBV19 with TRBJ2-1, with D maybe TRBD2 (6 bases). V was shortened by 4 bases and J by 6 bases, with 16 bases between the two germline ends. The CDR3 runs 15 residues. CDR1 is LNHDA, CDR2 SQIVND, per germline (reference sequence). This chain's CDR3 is CASSKAWDSVNEQFF. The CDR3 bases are TGTGCCAGTAGTAAGGCCTGGGACTCAGTCAATGAGCAGTTCTTC.

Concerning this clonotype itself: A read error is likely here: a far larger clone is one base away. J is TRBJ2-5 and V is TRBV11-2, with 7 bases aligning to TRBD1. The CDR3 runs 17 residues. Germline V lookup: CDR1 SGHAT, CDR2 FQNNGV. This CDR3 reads CASSPGQFVPRGEAQYF. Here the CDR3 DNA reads TGTGCCAGCAGCCCGGGACAGTTCGTCCCTCGGGGAGAGGCCCAGTACTTC.

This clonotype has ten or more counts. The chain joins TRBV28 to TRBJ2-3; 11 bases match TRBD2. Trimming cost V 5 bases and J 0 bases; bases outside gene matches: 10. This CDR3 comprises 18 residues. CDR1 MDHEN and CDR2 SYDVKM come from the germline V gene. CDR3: CASSNPSGRKTSTDTQYF. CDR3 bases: TGTGCCAGCAGTAACCCTAGCGGGAGGAAAACTAGCACAGATACGCAGTATTTT. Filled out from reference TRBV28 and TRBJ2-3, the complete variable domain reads DVKVTQSSRYLVKRTGEKVFLECVQDMDHENMFWYRQDPGLGLRLIYFSYDVKMKEKGDIPEGYSVSREKKERFSLILESASTNQTSMYLCASSNPSGRKTSTDTQYFGPGTRLTVL.

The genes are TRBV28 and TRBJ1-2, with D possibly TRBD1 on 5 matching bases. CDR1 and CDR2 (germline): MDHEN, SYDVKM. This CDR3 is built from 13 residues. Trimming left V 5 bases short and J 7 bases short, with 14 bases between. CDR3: CASSPGSLSGYTF. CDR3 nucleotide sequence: TGTGCCAGCAGTCCAGGGAGTCTCAGTGGCTACACCTTC.

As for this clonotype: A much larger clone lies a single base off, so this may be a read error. CDR3 DNA sequence: TGTGCCAGCAGTGGAGGGGGTTTGGGTACGCAGCATTTT. Amino acid sequence: CASSGGGLGTQHF. The chain recombines TRBV6-2 or TRBV6-3 with TRBJ2-3; possibly TRBD1 for D (6 bases). The J call may not be correct, given that the DNA end is closer to TRBJ1-5. The CDR3 extends over 13 amino acids. Germline CDR1 and CDR2: MNHEY and SVGEGT.

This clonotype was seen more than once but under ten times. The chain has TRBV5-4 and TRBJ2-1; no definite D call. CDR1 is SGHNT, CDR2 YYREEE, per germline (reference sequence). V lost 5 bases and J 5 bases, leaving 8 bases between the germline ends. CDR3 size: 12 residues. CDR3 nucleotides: TGTGCCAGCAGGCGCGTTGACAATGAGCAGTTCTTC. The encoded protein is CASRRVDNEQFF.

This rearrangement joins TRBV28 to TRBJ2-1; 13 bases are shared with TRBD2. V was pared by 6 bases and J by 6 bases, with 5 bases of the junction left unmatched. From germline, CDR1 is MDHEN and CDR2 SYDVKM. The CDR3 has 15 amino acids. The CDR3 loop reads CASRLGLAGVNEQFF. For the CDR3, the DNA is TGTGCCAGCAGACTCGGACTAGCGGGAGTCAATGAGCAGTTCTTC.

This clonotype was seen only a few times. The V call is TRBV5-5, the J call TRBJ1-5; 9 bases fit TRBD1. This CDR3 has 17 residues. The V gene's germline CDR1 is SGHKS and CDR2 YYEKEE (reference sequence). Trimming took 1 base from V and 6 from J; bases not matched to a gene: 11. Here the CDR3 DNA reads TGTGCCAGCAGCTTGACTCCAGGACAGGGGACCATTCAGCCCCAGCATTTT. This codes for CASSLTPGQGTIQPQHF.

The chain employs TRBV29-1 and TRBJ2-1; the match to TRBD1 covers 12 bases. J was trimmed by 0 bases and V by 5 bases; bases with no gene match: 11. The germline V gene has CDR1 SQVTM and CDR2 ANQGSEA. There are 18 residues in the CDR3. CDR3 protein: CSVPLGDRGPFSYNEQFF. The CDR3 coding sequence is TGCAGCGTTCCCCTGGGGGACAGGGGGCCCTTCTCCTACAATGAGCAGTTCTTC.